This T cell receptor beta chain emerged from a study of blood T cell repertoires in COVID-19. Study overall: Specimens from acute and convalescent COVID-19 originated in the United States, Italy and Spain.

Sequencing was performed with immunoSEQ multiplex PCR; in TCRdb, only in-frame clones are kept and a portion is missing. The table shows over 200,000 clones, with approximately 89% occurring only once. Germline assignment: CDR1 GTSNPN and CDR2 SVGIG (reference sequence). The ends lost 8 bases at V and 4 bases at J; junction bases unmatched: 16. The CDR3 extends over 16 amino acids. Participants came from around 25 US areas, aged about 18 to 95 years. Donors were grouped by their self-reported clinical history. Those designated as exposed participants met a COVID-19 case within 2 weeks before study entry.

The chain joins TRBV30 to TRBJ1-2, with 10 positions matching TRBD1. This clonotype originated in a woman aged 30 to 39 who had been exposed to COVID-19. Sequencing was carried out using PBMCs or T cells enriched from blood (not recorded which). This chain's CDR3 is CALDPWTGGELYGYTF. The CDR3 DNA is TGTGCCCTAGATCCCTGGACAGGGGGAGAACTCTATGGCTACACCTTC.